The present T cell receptor beta chain was sequenced within a study of shared clonotypes between healthy human individuals. General study results and limits: Relative to clonotypes present in all four donors, those not shared had lower generation probabilities.

Naive CD8 cells comprised CD45RO-negative, CCR7-positively selected cells, excluding terminally differentiated effector memory CD45RA+ cells. The CDR3 totals 12 residues. Germline V gives CDR1 SEHNR, CDR2 FQNEAQ (reference sequence). The protocol was immunoSEQ multiplex PCR, while the TCRdb copy is restricted to in-frame clones and leaves out a portion. Here the sample spans some 2.1 million clones, roughly 94% being singletons. About this clone itself: Its antigen is as yet unknown. Germline is not matched at one junction end, which may reflect a read error. Other DNA sequences within the sample encode an identical CDR3.

Specimen: naive CD8+ T cells sorted from blood. The clonotype comes from a man aged 18 to 29 in good health. The rearrangement uses TRBV7-9 and TRBJ1-1, with D unresolved. CDR3 loop: CASSLGGAEAFF. The CDR3 DNA follows: TGTGCCAGCAGCTTAGGGGGTGCTGAAGCCTTCTTT.